Below are 12 T cell receptor beta chains sequenced from a single sample in a study of T cells in Graves' hyperthyroidism and ophthalmopathy. The source material, RNA transcripts, was used to amplify TCR beta CDR3 regions. Using the HTBI primer set, a first-round RT-PCR was run on the TCR CDR3. TCRdb analysed the multiplex PCR reads with MiXCR anew, one entry per CDR3 protein. Found here are about 400,000 distinct CDR3 sequences, around an eighth of them singletons; the top ten hold 25% to 30%. Material: blood. All receptors come from a man in his forties or fifties with Graves' ophthalmopathy.

This clonotype showed up just a few times. This chain joins TRBV7-9 and TRBJ1-5; TRBD1 matches 7 bases. V shed 5 bases, J shed 6 bases, and the junction held 10 bases outside the gene matches. Germline loops: CDR1 SEHNR, CDR2 FQNEAQ (reference sequence). The CDR3 loop spans 15 amino acids. CDR3 loop: CASSPPGTVVQPQHF. The CDR3 DNA reads as TGTGCCAGCAGCCCACCCGGGACAGTCGTTCAGCCCCAGCATTTT.

This clonotype was seen at least ten times. This chain joins TRBV6-5 and TRBJ2-7; D is possibly TRBD2 (5 bases). This CDR3 spans 15 amino acids. The germline gives CDR1 MNHEY, CDR2 SVGAGI. The ends were cut back, 0 bases at V and 3 bases at J, with 12 bases in the middle. CDR3 bases: TGTGCCAGCAGTTACTCGAGGGCCCCAAACTACGAGCAGTACTTC. It encodes CASSYSRAPNYEQYF.

The CDR3 protein is CASSANWGDYGYTF. The CDR3 DNA reads as TGTGCCAGCAGCGCAAATTGGGGCGACTATGGCTACACCTTC. The rearrangement joins TRBV6-1 to TRBJ1-2; a possible D gene is TRBD1 (5 bases). The CDR3 loop spans 14 amino acids. Trimming took 6 bases from V and 3 from J, leaving 14 bases between them. Germline CDR1 is MNHNS and CDR2 is SASEGT.

This clonotype was picked up many times. The chain carries TRBV20-1 and TRBJ2-7; D possibly uses TRBD1 or TRBD2 (5 bases each). Trimming removed 3 bases at V and 6 bases at J, with 15 bases between. The CDR3 runs to 13 residues. CDR1 is DFQATT and CDR2 is SNEGSKA in the germline V gene (reference sequence). The chain's CDR3 is CSASPGPKGEQYF. In DNA, the CDR3 is TGCAGTGCTAGCCCGGGACCAAAGGGCGAGCAGTACTTC.

CDR3 loop: CASRAGTGKNIQYF. In nucleotides, the CDR3 is TGTGCCAGTAGAGCCGGGACAGGGAAAAACATTCAGTACTTC. The chain recombines TRBV19 with TRBJ2-4; 9 bases map to TRBD1. The CDR3 covers 14 residues. Germline V gene sequence: CDR1 LNHDA, CDR2 SQIVND (reference sequence). The ends lost 6 bases at V and 4 bases at J; junction bases unmatched: 4.

The sample holds a few counts of this clonotype. The rearrangement uses TRBV7-6 and TRBJ2-1; 13 positions agree with TRBD2. V was pared by 2 bases and J by 8 bases, with 6 bases of the junction left unmatched. This CDR3 is 16 amino acids long. In germline, CDR1 is SGHVS, CDR2 FNYEAQ. This CDR3 is CASSLLLAGGPDEQFF. The DNA of the CDR3 is TGTGCCAGCAGCTTATTACTAGCGGGAGGGCCGGATGAGCAGTTCTTC. Filled out from reference TRBV7-6 and TRBJ2-1, the complete variable domain reads GAGVSQSPRYKVTKRGQDVALRCDPISGHVSLYWYRQALGQGPEFLTYFNYEAQQDKSGLPNDRFSAERPEGSISTLTIQRTEQRDSAMYRCASSLLLAGGPDEQFFGPGTRLTVL.

This clonotype was counted a few times. The CDR3: CASSQDFVRGADYGYTF. The CDR3, as DNA: TGCGCCAGCAGCCAAGATTTCGTGAGGGGGGCTGACTATGGCTACACCTTC. The chain joins TRBV4-1 to TRBJ1-2; possibly TRBD1 for D (6 bases). The V and J ends lost 0 bases and 3 bases respectively, with 17 bases between them. Germline loops: CDR1 MGHRA, CDR2 YSYEKL. The CDR3 covers 17 residues.

There are many counts of this clonotype. The DNA of the CDR3 is TGCAGTGCTAGAAGGGACAGCGGTGGCTACACCTTC. Residues: CSARRDSGGYTF. The chain uses TRBV20-1 and TRBJ1-2, with TRBD1 matching over 7 bases. Unmatched junction bases numbered 4, after V lost 2 bases and J lost 7 bases. The CDR3 spans 12 residues. Per germline, CDR1 DFQATT and CDR2 SNEGSKA (reference sequence).

The CDR3 DNA sequence: TGTGCCAGCAGTTTCACCCGACAGGGTCACGGCGGGTCACCCCTCCACTTT. It codes for CASSFTRQGHGGSPLHF. The chain employs TRBV27 and TRBJ1-6, with 7 bases matching TRBD1. Germline V gives CDR1 MNHEY, CDR2 SMNVEV (reference sequence). J gave up 10 bases and V 3 bases, and 15 bases lay outside the gene matches. The CDR3 is made up of 17 amino acids.

There are many counts of this clonotype. V and J are TRBV27 and TRBJ1-6; D not certain. The CDR3 covers 14 residues. The germline V gene encodes CDR1 MNHEY and CDR2 SMNVEV (reference sequence). V was trimmed by 4 bases and J by 7 bases, leaving 11 bases between them. The CDR3 sequence is CASSYISGNSPLHF. The CDR3 region has the DNA TGTGCCAGCAGTTATATAAGTGGGAATTCACCCCTCCACTTT.

This clonotype was seen only a few times. The rearrangement joins TRBV7-9 to TRBJ1-2; D gene ambiguous. The CDR3 spans 14 residues. CDR1 and CDR2 (germline): SEHNR, FQNEAQ (reference sequence). Trimming took 1 base from V and 0 from J, leaving 6 bases between them. CDR3 residues: CASSLGEANYGYTF. The CDR3 DNA follows: TGTGCCAGCAGCTTAGGGGAGGCTAACTATGGCTACACCTTC.

At least ten counts were recorded for this clonotype. The rearrangement links TRBV2 to TRBJ1-5, with D tentatively TRBD1 (6 bases). The CDR3 totals 14 residues. V lost 2 bases, J lost 7 bases, and 12 bases lay in between. Looked up from germline, CDR1 is SNHLY and CDR2 is FYNNEI. CDR3: CASSERGGGQPQHF. CDR3 coding DNA: TGTGCCAGCAGTGAAAGGGGGGGCGGCCAGCCCCAGCATTTT.